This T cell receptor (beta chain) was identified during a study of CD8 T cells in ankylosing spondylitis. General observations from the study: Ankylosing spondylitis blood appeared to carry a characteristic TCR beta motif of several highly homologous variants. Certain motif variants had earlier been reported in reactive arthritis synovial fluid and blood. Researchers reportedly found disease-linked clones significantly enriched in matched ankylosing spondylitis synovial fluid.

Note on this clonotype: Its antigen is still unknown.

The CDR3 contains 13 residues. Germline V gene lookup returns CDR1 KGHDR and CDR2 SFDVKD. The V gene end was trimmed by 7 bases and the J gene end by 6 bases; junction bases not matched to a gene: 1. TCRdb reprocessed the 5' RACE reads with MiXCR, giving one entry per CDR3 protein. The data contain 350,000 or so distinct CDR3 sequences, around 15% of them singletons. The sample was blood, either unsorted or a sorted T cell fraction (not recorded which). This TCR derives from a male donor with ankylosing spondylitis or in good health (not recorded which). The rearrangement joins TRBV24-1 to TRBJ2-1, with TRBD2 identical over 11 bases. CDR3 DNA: TGTGCCACCAGCCTAGCGGGAGGCAATGAGCAGTTCTTC. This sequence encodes CATSLAGGNEQFF.